These 23 T cell receptor beta chains share one sample of origin, sequenced in a study of blood T cells in healthy people across ages. Sample-barcoded 5' priming and a J-beta primer mix drove a second PCR of 7 to 11 cycles. Each CDR3 protein is one row after TCRdb ran MiXCR on the 5' RACE reads. The repertoire holds roughly 700,000 distinct CDR3 sequences, less than 40% seen once, with roughly 15% in the top ten. Specimen: blood. The origin of the receptors is a woman aged 80 or over in good health.

The gene calls are TRBV7-2 and TRBJ1-6, with 7 bases matching TRBD1. V lost 3 bases and J lost 7; bases outside the gene matches: 3. This CDR3 region has 14 residues. Germline V CDR1 and CDR2: SGHTA, FQGNSA. Here the CDR3 reads CASSFGTANSPLHF. DNA of the CDR3: TGTGCCAGCAGCTTCGGGACAGCCAATTCACCCCTCCACTTT.

In the case of this clonotype: Just one base apart from a much larger clone, this may be a read error. The chain uses TRBV5-6 and TRBJ2-5, with 7 bases fitting TRBD1. The closer fit of TRBJ2-7 to the DNA end suggests the J call may be wrong. The CDR3 has 15 amino acids. Germline CDR1 reads SGHDT; CDR2 reads YYEEEE. As DNA, the CDR3 is TGTGCCGGCAGCTTGGGGACAGATTTTACCTACGAGCAGTACTTC. Protein: CAGSLGTDFTYEQYF.

This clonotype appeared a few times. V usage is TRBV30 and J usage is TRBJ2-3; 9 bases fit TRBD2. This CDR3 is 16 amino acids long. Losses at the gene ends were 5 bases for V and 7 bases for J; bases not matched to a gene: 16. Germline loops: CDR1 GTSNPN, CDR2 SVGIG (reference sequence). The CDR3 DNA reads TGTGCCTGGGATTACTCTAGCGGGGTTAAAGGAAATACGCAGTATTTT. This sequence encodes CAWDYSSGVKGNTQYF.

This chain links TRBV2 with TRBJ2-3; 10 bases line up with TRBD1. CDR3 length equals 15 residues. With 7 bases clipped from V and 6 bases from J, the junction kept 10 bases outside the gene matches. Germline V gene data show CDR1 as SNHLY and CDR2 as FYNNEI. This CDR3 reads CASTRGDRGSDTQYF. The CDR3 bases are TGTGCCAGCACTCGGGGGGACAGGGGTTCGGATACGCAGTATTTT.

This clonotype was seen a single time. A much bigger clone sits one base away, suggesting this may be a read error. This chain links TRBV11-2 with TRBJ2-5; D might be TRBD1 (6 bases). The J call may be faulty, since TRBJ2-1 better matches the DNA end. This CDR3 is 16 amino acids long. The germline V gene has CDR1 SGHAT and CDR2 FQNNGV. The CDR3 protein is CASSFGGSALKETQFF. The CDR3 nucleotides are TGTGCCAGCAGCTTTGGGGGCAGCGCTTTGAAAGAGACCCAGTTCTTC.

This clonotype has at least ten counts. The rearrangement links TRBV15 to TRBJ2-3; perhaps TRBD2 as D (7 bases). CDR3 length: 14 residues. Germline CDR1 LNHNV, CDR2 YYDKDF (reference sequence). Trimming left V 1 base short and J 9 bases short, with 14 bases between. The CDR3 spells CATSRGGGGRTQYF. CDR3 DNA: TGTGCCACCAGCAGAGGCGGGGGCGGTAGAACGCAGTATTTT.

On this clonotype itself: One end of the junction does not line up with germline, which may come from a read error. CDR3 DNA sequence: TGTGCCAGCAGTTACTTGCGGGATGGTATGGATACGCAGTATTTT. The encoded protein is CASSYLRDGMDTQYF. This rearrangement joins TRBV10-3 to TRBJ2-3; D may be TRBD2 (6 bases). The CDR3 contains 15 residues. Germline loops: CDR1 ENHRY, CDR2 SYGVKD.

The chain recombines TRBV10-3 with TRBJ1-4; tentatively, D is TRBD1 (5 bases). Looked up from germline, CDR1 is ENHRY and CDR2 is SYGVKD. V lost 0 bases and J lost 0, with 5 bases in between. The CDR3 totals 15 residues. The CDR3 DNA follows: TGTGCCATCAGTGAGTCAGGGGCAACTAATGAAAAACTGTTTTTT. It yields the protein CAISESGATNEKLFF.

There are many counts of this clonotype. V is TRBV29-1 and J is TRBJ1-2; D is uncertain. CDR1 and CDR2 (germline): SQVTM, ANQGSEA. Trimming left V 3 bases short and J 0 bases short, with 11 bases between. The CDR3 consists of 14 residues. The DNA of the CDR3 is TGCAGCGTTGAGTTCCCGGAAGCTAACTATGGCTACACCTTC. Amino acids: CSVEFPEANYGYTF. The complete variable domain, with remaining parts taken from reference TRBV29-1 and TRBJ1-2, reads SAVISQKPSRDICQRGTSLTIQCQVDSQVTMMFWYRQQPGQSLTLIATANQGSEATYESGFVIDKFPISRPNLTFSTLTVSNMSPEDSSIYLCSVEFPEANYGYTFGSGTRLTVV.

The chain links TRBV5-6 to TRBJ1-2, with D unclear. Germline lookup yields CDR1 SGHDT and CDR2 YYEEEE. V was pared by 1 base and J by 4 bases, with 5 bases between. The CDR3 sequence is 12 residues long. CDR3 DNA: TGTGCCAGCAGCTTGTACGGCTATGGCTACACCTTC. This gives the protein CASSLYGYGYTF.

Only one count was recorded for this clonotype. The gene calls are TRBV4-1 and TRBJ2-5; D remains unclear. The DNA end favors TRBJ2-7, so the J call may be wrong. The length of the CDR3 is 15 residues. Germline V gene lookup returns CDR1 MGHRA and CDR2 YSYEKL. DNA of the CDR3: TGCGCCAGCAGCCAAAATCCGCGTAGGGTCTACGAGCAGTACTTC. Protein: CASSQNPRRVYEQYF.

The V and J genes are TRBV7-2 and TRBJ2-1; a possible D gene is TRBD2 (6 bases). This CDR3 spans 16 amino acids. Per germline, CDR1 SGHTA and CDR2 FQGNSA. V lost 5 bases, J lost 0 bases, and 14 bases lay in between. In nucleotides, the CDR3 is TGTGCCAGCAGCCCCCTGGAGGGAAGCTCCTACAATGAGCAGTTCTTC. This sequence encodes CASSPLEGSSYNEQFF.

In regard to this clonotype: A read error is possible here, since a much larger clone lies one base away. V usage is TRBV20-1 and J usage is TRBJ2-1; 8 nucleotides agree with TRBD2. V shed 1 base, J shed 8 bases, and the junction held 10 bases outside the gene matches. The germline V gene has CDR1 DFQATT and CDR2 SNEGSKA (reference sequence). The CDR3 is 15 residues long. As DNA, the CDR3 is TGCAGTGCTAGAGGATATCGGGGGGGCCCCGATGAGCAGTTCTTC. This sequence encodes CSARGYRGGPDEQFF.

Many counts were recorded for this clonotype. The J gene is TRBJ1-2, the V gene TRBV20-1; TRBD1 agrees at 12 bases. Germline CDR1 and CDR2: DFQATT and SNEGSKA (reference sequence). With V trimmed by 0 bases and J by 4 bases, 12 bases remained unmatched. CDR3 length: 18 amino acids. CDR3: CSARDYRDRGHISYGYTF. CDR3 in DNA: TGCAGTGCTAGAGATTACCGGGACAGGGGGCATATCAGCTATGGCTACACCTTC.

This clonotype showed up many times. V is TRBV6-5 and J is TRBJ2-5, with TRBD1 matching 11 bases. The CDR3 is made up of 14 amino acids. Losses at the gene ends were 6 bases for V and 5 bases for J; bases not matched to a gene: 5. Germline CDR1 and CDR2: MNHEY and SVGAGI. The CDR3 DNA follows: TGTGCCAGCAGGGACAGGGGGCTTGACGAGACCCAGTACTTC. Translation gives CASRDRGLDETQYF.

This clonotype was observed many times. The gene calls are TRBV25-1 and TRBJ1-1, with 9 nucleotides matching TRBD1. The trim removed 4 bases at V and 4 bases at J, leaving 4 bases unmatched. The germline gives CDR1 MGHDK, CDR2 SYGVNS. The CDR3 has 14 amino acids. The CDR3 bases are TGTGCCAGCAGTGCGGGACAGGGATCCACTGAAGCTTTCTTT. Translation: CASSAGQGSTEAFF.

There are many counts of this clonotype. V is TRBV5-1 and J is TRBJ2-3, with D possibly matching TRBD2 (6 bases). The V and J ends lost 4 bases and 4 bases respectively, with 16 bases between them. The CDR3 consists of 15 residues. CDR1 SGHRS and CDR2 YFSETQ come from the germline V gene. CDR3 DNA: TGCGCCAGCAGCAGGAGGGATTCGACCCCAGATACGCAGTATTTT. This encodes CASSRRDSTPDTQYF.

This clonotype was observed many times. A read error may account for a junction end that differs from germline. The rearrangement uses TRBV20-1 and TRBJ2-3, with TRBD2 identical over 12 bases. The CDR3 has 12 residues. Germline CDR1 is DFQATT and CDR2 is SNEGSKA (reference sequence). As DNA, the CDR3 is TGCAGCGCTAGCGGGGGGGCAGATACGCAGTATTTT. Translation gives CSASGGADTQYF.

This clonotype was picked up many times. The V gene is TRBV9, the J gene TRBJ1-1, with D possibly being TRBD1 (6 bases). V was shortened by 4 bases and J by 0 bases, with 13 bases between the two germline ends. The germline CDR1 and CDR2 sequences are SGDLS and YYNGEE. The CDR3 is 15 residues long. The CDR3 DNA follows: TGTGCCAGCAGCTTCACAGGGTATATGAACACTGAAGCTTTCTTT. Protein product: CASSFTGYMNTEAFF.

In its sample, this clonotype was seen many times. The chain couples TRBV4-2 to TRBJ2-7, with D uncertain. CDR3 length: 12 residues. Germline CDR1 LGHNA, CDR2 YNFKEQ. Trimming pared 3 bases from V and 6 bases from J, leaving 9 bases between. The CDR3 here is CASSHPSGEQYF. The DNA of the CDR3 is TGTGCCAGCAGCCATCCTTCGGGCGAGCAGTACTTC.

This clonotype was counted only a few times. The chain carries TRBV4-2 and TRBJ1-3, with D unresolved. This CDR3 has 16 residues. The V gene's germline CDR1 is LGHNA and CDR2 YNFKEQ. V was pared by 4 bases and J by 0 bases, with 13 bases between. DNA for the CDR3: TGTGCCAGCAGCCTGGCGGGCCAGCACTCTGGAAACACCATATATTTT. Its protein is CASSLAGQHSGNTIYF.

This clonotype has a count of ten or more. This rearrangement joins TRBV4-1 to TRBJ1-2, with D unclear. CDR3 length: 15 amino acids. The germline CDR1 and CDR2 sequences are MGHRA and YSYEKL. V lost 0 bases to trimming and J lost 0 bases, with 8 bases between them. This chain's CDR3 is CASSQEKGTNYGYTF. The DNA for the CDR3 is TGCGCCAGCAGCCAAGAGAAGGGAACTAACTATGGCTACACCTTC.

This clonotype was seen repeatedly, ten times or more. CDR3: CSAQGPYEQYF. The CDR3 DNA reads TGCAGTGCACAAGGGCCCTACGAGCAGTACTTC. The V gene is TRBV20-1, the J gene TRBJ2-7; the D is unclear. The CDR3 has 11 residues. Trimming left V 6 bases short and J 2 bases short, with 8 bases between. Germline V gene sequence: CDR1 DFQATT, CDR2 SNEGSKA (reference sequence).